What follows are 18 T cell receptor beta chains derived from one specimen sequenced in a study of cytomegalovirus exposure and HLA in healthy donors. 60 Vbeta and 13 Jbeta primers were used in PCR. The method was immunoSEQ multiplex PCR; TCRdb's version includes in-frame clones alone and lacks a portion of them. The table records approximately 170,000 clones, 80% to 90% of them present only once. The sequenced material came from PBMCs. The source is a young man in good health and CMV-seropositive.

The chain employs TRBV7-9 and TRBJ1-3; 9 nucleotides match TRBD1. V shed 4 bases, J shed 4 bases, and the junction held 5 bases outside the gene matches. CDR3 length equals 15 residues. CDR1 SEHNR and CDR2 FQNEAQ come from the germline V gene (reference sequence). The CDR3 sequence: CASSWTGARGNTIYF. CDR3 nucleotide sequence: TGTGCCAGCAGCTGGACAGGGGCGCGGGGAAACACCATATATTTT.

This sequence joins TRBV6-4 and TRBJ2-1; D perhaps matches TRBD2 (5 bases). V gave up 1 base and J gave up 0 bases, with 7 bases separating them. Germline values: CDR1 MRHNA, CDR2 SNTAGT. This CDR3 is built from 15 residues. CDR3: CASSDYGSSYNEQFF. CDR3 in DNA: TGTGCCAGCAGTGACTATGGGAGCTCCTACAATGAGCAGTTCTTC.

This chain connects TRBV19 to TRBJ2-2, with TRBD2 identical over 7 bases. Trimming at V came to 1 base and at J to 3 bases, leaving 2 bases not matched to a gene. The germline CDR1 and CDR2 sequences are LNHDA and SQIVND (reference sequence). The CDR3 has 15 amino acids. The CDR3 sequence: CASSIAGGYTGELFF. CDR3 in DNA: TGTGCCAGTAGTATAGCGGGAGGTTACACCGGGGAGCTGTTTTTT.

The chain employs TRBV20-1 and TRBJ1-4; D not resolved. The V gene's germline CDR1 is DFQATT and CDR2 SNEGSKA (reference sequence). The CDR3 has 10 residues. V lost 6 bases and J lost 7, with 6 bases in between. CDR3 DNA: TGCAGTGCGGTGCGTGAAAAACTGTTTTTT. Its protein is CSAVREKLFF.

V gene TRBV27 combines with J gene TRBJ2-1; D is ambiguous. The germline gives CDR1 MNHEY, CDR2 SMNVEV (reference sequence). This CDR3 comprises 16 residues. Trimming shortened V by 7 bases and J by 4 bases, and 20 bases separated the two germline ends. CDR3 sequence: CASTRTLIAPYNEQFF. The CDR3 bases are TGTGCCAGCACCAGAACGCTGATAGCACCGTACAATGAGCAGTTCTTC.

J is TRBJ1-3 and V is TRBV6-5, with a tentative D call TRBD1 (6 bases). This CDR3 spans 14 amino acids. Germline lookup yields CDR1 MNHEY and CDR2 SVGAGI. The V gene lost 3 bases and the J gene lost 4 bases, with 10 bases spanning the gap. The CDR3 region is CASSYAGQGNTIYF. The CDR3 region has the DNA TGTGCCAGCAGTTATGCAGGACAGGGAAACACCATATATTTT.

Comment on this clone: At one end, the junction sequence differs from germline, possibly due to a read error. The rearrangement links TRBV7-9 to TRBJ1-4; D might be TRBD1 (6 bases). The CDR3 sequence is 12 residues long. The V gene's germline CDR1 is SEHNR and CDR2 FQNEAQ (reference sequence). The CDR3 is CSSSSQGTKLFF. DNA of the CDR3: TGTTCCAGCAGCTCACAGGGCACCAAACTGTTTTTT.

This clone was detected a few times. The chain carries TRBV5-1 and TRBJ2-1; 14 bases are shared with TRBD2. Germline V gives CDR1 SGHRS, CDR2 YFSETQ. The V gene end was trimmed by 0 bases and the J gene end by 9 bases; junction bases not matched to a gene: 8. The CDR3 length is 17 residues. This CDR3 reads CASSLVGTSGSIVEQFF. The CDR3 bases are TGCGCCAGCAGCTTGGTTGGGACTAGCGGGAGTATTGTTGAGCAGTTCTTC.

This sequence joins TRBV5-8 and TRBJ1-5; TRBD1 matches 7 bases. The germline V gene encodes CDR1 SGHTS and CDR2 YDEGEE. CDR3 length: 15 amino acids. Trimming cost V 4 bases and J 0 bases; bases outside gene matches: 4. CDR3 in DNA: TGTGCCAGCAGCCAGGGGGATTATAGCAATCAGCCCCAGCATTTT. It specifies CASSQGDYSNQPQHF.

This rearrangement joins TRBV13 to TRBJ2-5, with no clear D. Germline-derived CDR1 and CDR2 are PRHDT and FYEKMQ (reference sequence). Between the trimmed V and J ends, which lost 8 bases and 5 bases, there was a span of 18 bases. The CDR3 sequence is 14 residues long. CDR3 residues: CASSPLPNGETQYF. The CDR3 bases are TGTGCCAGCTCCCCTCTTCCTAACGGGGAGACCCAGTACTTC. The whole variable domain, remainder taken from reference TRBV13 and TRBJ2-5, is AAGVIQSPRHLIKEKRETATLKCYPIPRHDTVYWYQQGPGQDPQFLISFYEKMQSDKGSIPDRFSAQQFSDYHSELNMSSLELGDSALYFCASSPLPNGETQYFGPGTRLLVL.

The chain combines TRBV7-2 with TRBJ2-1; 9 bases map to TRBD1. The length of the CDR3 is 15 residues. The germline V gene has CDR1 SGHTA and CDR2 FQGNSA. With 0 bases clipped from V and 6 bases from J, the junction kept 3 bases outside the gene matches. This CDR3 is CASSLAGQGSNEQFF. The DNA for the CDR3 is TGTGCCAGCAGCTTAGCGGGACAGGGTAGCAATGAGCAGTTCTTC.

This clone was seen a single time. This chain links TRBV5-1 with TRBJ2-7, with 9 bases that match TRBD1. CDR3 size: 14 residues. The J segment lost 6 bases and the V segment lost 4 bases, leaving 8 bases of the junction unmatched. CDR1 is SGHRS, CDR2 YFSETQ, per germline. Here the CDR3 DNA reads TGCGCCAGCAGCCCGCCCGGGACAGGGTTCGAGCAGTACTTC. Translating it yields CASSPPGTGFEQYF.

This chain links TRBV27 with TRBJ1-1, with unresolved D. Trimming removed 7 bases at V and 6 bases at J, with 18 bases between. CDR3 length: 14 amino acids. Per the germline V gene, CDR1 is MNHEY and CDR2 is SMNVEV (reference sequence). The chain's CDR3 is CASTNGERLAEAFF. The CDR3, as DNA: TGTGCCAGCACTAATGGGGAGCGGCTGGCTGAAGCTTTCTTT.

The rearrangement links TRBV7-2 to TRBJ2-2, with D possibly being TRBD2 (6 bases). CDR1 and CDR2 from the germline V gene are SGHTA and FQGNSA. The CDR3 runs to 14 residues. Trimming shortened V by 1 base and J by 4 bases, and 7 bases separated the two germline ends. CDR3 loop: CASSLGRVTGELFF. For the CDR3, the DNA is TGTGCCAGCAGCTTAGGGAGGGTCACCGGGGAGCTGTTTTTT.

The table lists this clone with a count of one. At one of its ends the junction is not consistent with the germline gene, which may arise from a read error. The chain recombines TRBV7-7 with TRBJ2-5, with D tentatively TRBD2 (5 bases). This CDR3 spans 13 amino acids. Germline CDR1 and CDR2: SSHAT and FNYEAQ (reference sequence). CDR3 sequence (DNA): TGTGCTAGCAGCCGGGAAGGGCGAGAGACCCAGTACTTC. Protein: CASSREGRETQYF.

The V call is TRBV7-6, the J call TRBJ2-1, with 8 bases aligning to TRBD2. There are 17 residues in the CDR3. In germline, CDR1 is SGHVS, CDR2 FNYEAQ. The junction had 15 bases not matched to a gene; V was cut back by 5 bases and J by 6 bases. The chain's CDR3 is CASSLQSPGLAANEQFF. DNA of the CDR3: TGTGCCAGCAGCCTCCAATCCCCCGGACTAGCAGCCAATGAGCAGTTCTTC.

The chain carries TRBV29-1 and TRBJ2-1; 13 bases are shared with TRBD2. With 4 bases clipped from V and 2 bases from J, the junction kept 2 bases outside the gene matches. Germline lookup yields CDR1 SQVTM and CDR2 ANQGSEA. There are 15 residues in the CDR3. CDR3 sequence: CSVGTSGSAYNEQFF. CDR3 bases: TGCAGCGTTGGGACTAGCGGGAGCGCCTACAATGAGCAGTTCTTC.

The gene calls are TRBV4-1 and TRBJ2-7, with 8 bases lining up with TRBD2. CDR1 and CDR2 (germline): MGHRA, YSYEKL. The CDR3 is made up of 16 amino acids. The junction had 12 bases not matched to a gene; V was cut back by 4 bases and J by 4 bases. The CDR3 DNA is TGCGCCAGCAGCCGTTCCCCTAGCGGGCACTTTTACGAGCAGTACGTC. Residues: CASSRSPSGHFYEQYV.